What follows are 12 T cell receptor beta chains derived from one specimen sequenced in a study of cytomegalovirus exposure and HLA in healthy donors. The PCR employed 60 Vbeta primers together with 13 Jbeta primers. Produced via immunoSEQ multiplex PCR; TCRdb's table is partial and in-frame only. The sample gives over 130,000 clones, approximately 83% of which show up once; about 2.3% is in the top ten. Sequencing used PBMCs. The origin of the receptors is a male donor in good health and CMV-seronegative.

The V call is TRBV5-4, the J call TRBJ2-3; TRBD1 matches at 9 bases. CDR3 length: 15 amino acids. Germline CDR1 reads SGHNT; CDR2 reads YYREEE (reference sequence). The V gene end was trimmed by 4 bases and the J gene end by 4 bases; junction bases not matched to a gene: 7. The DNA for the CDR3 is TGTGCCAGCAGCATACAGGGGGCGCAAGCAGATACGCAGTATTTT. Protein product: CASSIQGAQADTQYF.

The chain uses TRBV4-3 and TRBJ2-1; 10 bases are a match to TRBD2. The CDR3 covers 19 residues. Germline V gene data show CDR1 as LGHNA and CDR2 as YSLEER. After removal of 0 bases from V and 7 bases from J, the junction contained 15 bases not matched to a gene. As DNA, the CDR3 is TGCGCCAGCAGCCAAGATTTAGGACACAGCGGGGGGGCCTGGAATGAGCAGTTCTTC. Amino acid sequence: CASSQDLGHSGGAWNEQFF.

This clone was counted a few times. The gene calls are TRBV9 and TRBJ2-7; 10 positions agree with TRBD1. Germline lookup yields CDR1 SGDLS and CDR2 YYNGEE. The junction had 5 bases not matched to a gene; V was cut back by 5 bases and J by 6 bases. This CDR3 has 13 amino acids. CDR3 protein: CASSPTGGGEQYF. Here the CDR3 DNA reads TGTGCCAGCAGTCCGACAGGGGGCGGCGAGCAGTACTTC.

With regard to this clone: Because it lacks the conserved phenylalanine or tryptophan at the end, this CDR3 is likely a read error. CDR3 loop: CASSEGQGAFS. In DNA, the CDR3 is TGTGCCAGCAGTGAGGGCCAAGGGGCTTTCTCT. The chain recombines TRBV2 with TRBJ1-1, with D uncertain. V was clipped by 3 bases and J by 11 bases, with 10 bases between them. The CDR3 contains 11 residues. Germline V gives CDR1 SNHLY, CDR2 FYNNEI.

The chain has TRBV9 and TRBJ2-1, with 7 bases lining up with TRBD2. The CDR3 is made up of 14 amino acids. Germline assignment: CDR1 SGDLS and CDR2 YYNGEE. After removal of 4 bases from V and 4 bases from J, the junction contained 5 bases not matched to a gene. The CDR3 DNA reads TGTGCCAGCAGCCCTAGCGGTACTTACAATGAGCAGTTCTTC. This sequence encodes CASSPSGTYNEQFF.

This CDR3 reads CASNGAGGQTYEQYF. CDR3 coding DNA: TGTGCCAGCAACGGAGCAGGGGGACAGACCTACGAGCAGTACTTC. The genes are TRBV9 and TRBJ2-7; 7 bases fit TRBD1. The germline gives CDR1 SGDLS, CDR2 YYNGEE. After removal of 6 bases from V and 2 bases from J, the junction contained 11 bases not matched to a gene. This CDR3 contains 15 residues.

Remarks on this clone: Its ends do not fully match the called genes, so a read error is possible. The genes are TRBV18 and TRBJ2-1, with TRBD2 identical over 9 bases. The germline gives CDR1 KGHSH, CDR2 LQKENI. This CDR3 comprises 16 residues. The CDR3 loop reads CASSPLLAGPHNEQFF. CDR3 coding DNA: TGTGCCAGCTCTCCACTACTAGCGGGTCCGCACAATGAGCAGTTCTTC.

This clone has a single count. The J gene is TRBJ2-3, the V gene TRBV7-9; unclear D gene. Trimming removed 2 bases at V and 6 bases at J, with 3 bases between. The germline CDR1 and CDR2 sequences are SEHNR and FQNEAQ (reference sequence). The CDR3 is 11 amino acids. The chain's CDR3 is CASSLYDTQYF. CDR3 in DNA: TGTGCCAGCAGCTTATATGATACGCAGTATTTT.

The chain employs TRBV5-8 and TRBJ1-1; tentatively, D is TRBD1 (5 bases). The CDR3 is 14 amino acids. Germline loops: CDR1 SGHTS, CDR2 YDEGEE. With 1 base removed from V and 5 bases from J, the gap between germline ends came to 12 bases. CDR3 amino acids: CASSLWQGSTEAFF. DNA of the CDR3: TGTGCCAGCAGCTTGTGGCAGGGTTCAACTGAAGCTTTCTTT.

This chain joins TRBV4-3 and TRBJ1-1; D gene ambiguous. V was cut by 0 bases and J by 5 bases, with 7 bases left in between. CDR1 is LGHNA, CDR2 YSLEER, per germline. CDR3 length equals 13 residues. CDR3 bases: TGCGCCAGCAGCCAAGATTCTAATACTGAAGCTTTCTTT. Translation gives CASSQDSNTEAFF.

CDR3 nucleotides: TGTGCCAGCAGCCAGGTTGATGGCTACACCTTC. Translating gives CASSQVDGYTF. The chain employs TRBV2 and TRBJ1-2; D is unclear. CDR1 is SNHLY and CDR2 is FYNNEI in the germline V gene. The V gene lost 6 bases and the J gene lost 6 bases, with 8 bases spanning the gap. This CDR3 spans 11 amino acids.

The chain carries TRBV25-1 and TRBJ2-1; the D gene is possibly TRBD2 (6 bases). The V gene lost 6 bases and the J gene lost 8 bases, with 17 bases spanning the gap. The CDR3 consists of 14 residues. In germline, CDR1 is MGHDK, CDR2 SYGVNS. CDR3 sequence: CASSLGEDEHEQFF. The CDR3 DNA reads TGTGCCAGCAGCCTAGGGGAGGACGAACATGAGCAGTTCTTC.